A single sample is the source of the 3 T cell receptor beta chains below, sequenced in a study of blood T cell repertoires in COVID-19. TCRdb's copy holds only in-frame clones and misses some; the assay was immunoSEQ multiplex PCR. Among roughly 200,000 clones listed, about four fifths were seen once. Sequencing was carried out using peripheral blood. These TCRs come from a woman aged 40 to 49 with COVID-19, enrolled during active disease.

This clone was observed a few times. The J gene is TRBJ2-5, the V gene TRBV3-1 (or the pseudogene TRBV3-2); 10 positions agree with TRBD2. This CDR3 region has 18 residues. The trim removed 5 bases at V and 3 bases at J, leaving 15 bases unmatched. The germline V gene encodes CDR1 LGHDT and CDR2 YNNKEL (reference sequence). CDR3 loop: CASSAPTSTSGKKETQYF. CDR3 bases: TGTGCCAGCAGCGCGCCCACCTCAACTAGCGGGAAAAAAGAGACCCAGTACTTC.

This chain connects TRBV10-2 to TRBJ1-5; no definite D call. Trimming removed 7 bases from V and 0 bases from J, with 10 bases in between. Germline assignment: CDR1 WSHSY and CDR2 SAAADI. The CDR3 has 14 residues. The DNA for the CDR3 is TGCGCCAGCATGAGCATCTCTAGCAATCAGCCCCAGCATTTT. Translation: CASMSISSNQPQHF.

The chain couples TRBV18 to TRBJ2-5; D possibly corresponds to TRBD1 (5 bases). The CDR3 length is 15 residues. The germline gives CDR1 KGHSH, CDR2 LQKENI. Trimming left V 2 bases short and J 3 bases short, with 13 bases between. CDR3 DNA: TGTGCCAGCTCACCAAGAAGGGGCAGGGAAGAGACCCAGTACTTC. This translates into CASSPRRGREETQYF.